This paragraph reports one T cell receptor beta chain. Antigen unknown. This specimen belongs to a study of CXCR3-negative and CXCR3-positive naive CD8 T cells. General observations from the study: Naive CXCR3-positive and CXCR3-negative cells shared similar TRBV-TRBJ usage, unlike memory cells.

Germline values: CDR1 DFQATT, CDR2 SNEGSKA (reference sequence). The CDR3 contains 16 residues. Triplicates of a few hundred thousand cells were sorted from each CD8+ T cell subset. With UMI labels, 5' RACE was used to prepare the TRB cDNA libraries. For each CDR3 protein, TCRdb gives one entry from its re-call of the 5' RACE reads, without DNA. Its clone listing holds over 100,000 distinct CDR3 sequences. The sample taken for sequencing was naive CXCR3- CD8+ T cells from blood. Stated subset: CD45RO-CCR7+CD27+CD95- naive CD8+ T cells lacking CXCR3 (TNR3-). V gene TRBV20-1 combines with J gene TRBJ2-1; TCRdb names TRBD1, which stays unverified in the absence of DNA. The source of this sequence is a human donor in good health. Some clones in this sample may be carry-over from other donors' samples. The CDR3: CSARSQIGHNYNEQFF.